This TCR beta chain appears in the sequencing data of a study of multiple sclerosis patients with progressive multifocal leukoencephalopathy. Time point meaning: before natalizumab initiation. Before the first natalizumab infusion, T0 blood samples were taken. Clones were read by immunoSEQ multiplex PCR, and TCRdb kept only the in-frame ones, dropping some. The sample consists of roughly 30,000 clones, 70% to 90% of them appearing once. The sample holds a few counts of this clone. The sequence was obtained from a human donor with multiple sclerosis. The sample taken for sequencing was PBMCs.

Here the CDR3 DNA reads TGTGCCAGCAGTGCCCAGTTATTCAGGGAGCAGGGCTCCTATGGCTACACCTTC. Translated, it gives CASSAQLFREQGSYGYTF. The chain carries TRBV28 and TRBJ1-2; TRBD1 is a possible D gene (5 bases). In germline, CDR1 is MDHEN, CDR2 SYDVKM. This CDR3 contains 18 residues. Deletions cut 5 bases from V and 4 bases from J, with 26 bases between.